The rows below give T cell receptor beta chains drawn from one sample of a study of blood T cell repertoires in COVID-19. Sequencing used immunoSEQ multiplex PCR; TCRdb keeps in-frame clones, though not all of them. The profile covers 350,000 to 550,000 clones, with roughly 87% appearing a single time and just under 2% taken by the ten largest. Material for sequencing was PBMCs or T cells enriched from blood (not recorded which). All receptors come from a woman younger than 35 with acute COVID-19. The CDR3 runs from the conserved cysteine through the conserved F or W. D genes are given only for firm matches. Only part of the rows carry a size: once, few, many, or a class if the clone is expanded.

CASSSAEGALEQYF | TGTGCCAGCAGCTCCGCGGAGGGGGCGCTGGAGCAGTATTTT | TRBJ2-3 | NA | NA | TRBV11-3
CATSRDRGPAGELFF | TGTGCCACCAGCAGAGACAGGGGGCCCGCCGGGGAGCTGTTTTTT | TRBJ2-2 | TRBD1 | NA | TRBV15
CASSGDGTSDYEQYF | TGTGCCAGCAGCGGGGACGGGACTAGCGATTACGAGCAGTACTTC | TRBJ2-7 | TRBD2 | NA | TRBV5-4
CASSLEGASSGNTIYF | TGCGCCAGCAGCTTGGAGGGGGCGAGCTCTGGAAACACCATATATTTT | TRBJ1-3 | TRBD1 | once | TRBV5-1
CASSFLSYEQYF | TGCGCCAGCAGCTTCCTCTCCTACGAGCAGTACTTC | TRBJ2-7 | NA | NA | TRBV5-1
CASSRSLVFELNEQFF | TGTGCCAGCAGCCGATCGCTAGTTTTTGAACTCAATGAGCAGTTCTTC | TRBJ2-1 | NA | NA | TRBV7-6
CASSQSGLGGDTQYF | TGCGCCAGCAGCCAATCGGGACTAGGGGGTGATACGCAGTATTTT | TRBJ2-3 | TRBD2 | NA | TRBV4-3
CSASSREEGSVSPLHF | TGCAGTGCTAGTTCCAGGGAGGAAGGTTCGGTCTCACCCCTCCACTTT | TRBJ1-6 | NA | NA | TRBV20-1
CASSQGSSTDTQYF | TGTGCCAGCAGCCAAGGAAGCAGCACAGATACGCAGTATTTT | TRBJ2-3 | NA | NA | TRBV3-1/TRBV3-2
CSVSDEAYEQYF | TGCAGCGTGAGTGATGAAGCCTACGAGCAGTACTTC | TRBJ2-7 | NA | NA | TRBV29-1
CASSLATSRAAGELFF | TGTGCCAGCAGCTTAGCGACGTCCCGAGCGGCAGGGGAGCTGTTTTTT | TRBJ2-2 | NA | NA | TRBV7-2
CASSIRTSGSDYTGELFF | TGTGCCAGTAGTATACGGACTAGCGGGAGTGATTACACCGGGGAGCTGTTTTTT | TRBJ2-2 | TRBD2 | NA | TRBV19
CASSYDLSGTVYPSNQPQHF | TGTGCCAGCAGTTACGATCTGTCCGGGACAGTTTATCCAAGCAATCAGCCCCAGCATTTT | TRBJ1-5 | TRBD1 | NA | TRBV6-2/TRBV6-3
CASTPRLRGELFF | TGTGCCAGCACCCCCCGGTTGCGCGGGGAGCTGTTTTTT | TRBJ2-2 | NA | once | TRBV12-3/TRBV12-4
CASRSNSYGYTF | TGTGCCAGCAGATCTAACAGCTATGGCTACACCTTC | TRBJ1-2 | NA | NA | TRBV2
CASSQGTFRGNSPLHF | TGTGCCAGCAGCCAAGGAACCTTTCGGGGGAATTCACCCCTCCACTTT | TRBJ1-6 | NA | NA | TRBV3-1/TRBV3-2
CASSPGGADSPLHF | TGTGCCAGCTCACCCGGGGGGGCTGATTCACCCCTCCACTTT | TRBJ1-6 | NA | NA | TRBV18
CAISESGRDGANVLTF | TGTGCCATCAGTGAGTCGGGGAGGGACGGGGCCAACGTCCTGACTTTC | TRBJ2-6 | TRBD2 | NA | TRBV10-3
CASSGTGGNNSPLHF | TGTGCCAGCAGTGGTACAGGGGGAAATAATTCACCCCTCCACTTT | TRBJ1-6 | TRBD1 | NA | TRBV2
CASSRDRGDDTQYF | TGTGCCAGCAGCAGGGACAGGGGGGACGATACGCAGTATTTT | TRBJ2-3 | TRBD1 | NA | TRBV7-3
CASSRRAGRLYEQYF | TGTGCCAGCAGCCGTCGGGCGGGGAGGCTATACGAGCAGTACTTC | TRBJ2-7 | NA | NA | TRBV6-2/TRBV6-3
CASTGQASSTDTQYF | TGTGCCAGTACCGGACAGGCCTCTAGCACAGATACGCAGTATTTT | TRBJ2-3 | TRBD1 | NA | TRBV19
CASSQGEVYGYTF | TGTGCCAGCTCACAAGGGGAAGTCTATGGCTACACCTTC | TRBJ1-2 | NA | NA | TRBV18
CAISAGPTDTLWNDYGYTF | TGTGCCATCAGTGCCGGCCCGACGGACACTCTATGGAACGACTATGGCTACACCTTC | TRBJ1-2 | NA | NA | TRBV10-3
CASSQESTGNQPQHF | TGCGCCAGCAGCCAAGAGTCGACAGGAAATCAGCCCCAGCATTTT | TRBJ1-5 | NA | few | TRBV4-1
CASSPQGTGYTF | TGTGCCAGCAGCCCCCAGGGGACTGGCTACACCTTC | TRBJ1-2 | NA | NA | TRBV27
CASSVYRGQNNYGYTF | TGTGCCAGCAGCGTATATAGGGGACAAAATAACTATGGCTACACCTTC | TRBJ1-2 | NA | NA | TRBV9
CATGQGVDNEQFF | TGTGCCACGGGACAGGGAGTCGACAATGAGCAGTTCTTC | TRBJ2-1 | TRBD1 | NA | TRBV24-1
CSAAGQMGTEAFF | TGCAGCGCTGCGGGACAGATGGGCACTGAAGCTTTCTTT | TRBJ1-1 | TRBD1 | few | TRBV29-1
CASSLVFAGPTDEQFF | TGTGCCAGCAGCCTGGTCTTCGCGGGACCGACGGATGAGCAGTTCTTC | TRBJ2-1 | NA | NA | TRBV3-1/TRBV3-2
CASSPPGGTGGEQYF | TGTGCCAGCAGCCCCCCTGGCGGGACGGGTGGCGAGCAGTACTTC | TRBJ2-7 | NA | NA | TRBV11-2
CASSLTGTSGTDTQYF | TGTGCCAGCAGCTTAACCGGGACTAGCGGCACAGATACGCAGTATTTT | TRBJ2-3 | TRBD2 | NA | TRBV5-5
CASSGNLAPDSYEQYF | TGCGCCAGCAGCGGGAACCTAGCCCCCGACTCCTACGAGCAGTACTTC | TRBJ2-7 | NA | NA | TRBV5-1
CASSLRVSGLADNEQFF | TGTGCCAGCAGTTTAAGAGTTAGTGGACTAGCGGACAATGAGCAGTTCTTC | TRBJ2-1 | TRBD2 | NA | TRBV27
CASSADRGPYGYTF | TGTGCCAGCAGCGCTGACAGGGGGCCGTATGGCTACACCTTC | TRBJ1-2 | TRBD1 | few | TRBV28
CARGQENTEAFF | TGTGCCAGGGGACAGGAAAACACTGAAGCTTTCTTT | TRBJ1-1 | TRBD1 | NA | TRBV2
CASSVSSHRGNTIYF | TGTGCCAGCAGCGTCAGTTCTCACCGCGGAAACACCATATATTTT | TRBJ1-3 | NA | once | TRBV9
CASSYSTGLTEAFF | TGTGCCAGCAGCTATTCGACAGGGCTCACTGAAGCTTTCTTT | TRBJ1-1 | TRBD1 | once | TRBV3-1/TRBV3-2
CASSINLATNEQFF | TGTGCCAGTAGTATCAACCTAGCAACCAATGAGCAGTTCTTC | TRBJ2-1 | NA | NA | TRBV19
CASTIFEGNTEAFF | TGTGCCAGCACCATATTCGAGGGGAACACTGAAGCTTTCTTT | TRBJ1-1 | NA | NA | TRBV9
CASSLAASTQYF | TGTGCCAGCAGCTTGGCGGCTAGCACGCAGTATTTT | TRBJ2-3 | NA | NA | TRBV5-6
CASSHTRDTYEQYF | TGTGCCAGCAGCCACACTCGGGACACTTACGAGCAGTACTTC | TRBJ2-7 | NA | few | TRBV5-5
CASSLSVAGNTGELFF | TGTGCCAGCAGCTTATCGGTAGCGGGGAACACCGGGGAGCTGTTTTTT | TRBJ2-2 | TRBD2 | NA | TRBV7-8